This TCR beta chain was recorded in a study of shared clonotypes between healthy human individuals. V gave up 7 bases and J gave up 5 bases, with 16 bases separating them. In germline, CDR1 is LGHNA, CDR2 YNFKEQ. The CDR3 contains 14 residues. TCRdb keeps only in-frame clones here, not all; method: immunoSEQ multiplex PCR. The sample records some 1,100,000 clones, 78% being singletons. This TCR was sampled from a man in his late teens or twenties in good health. Some clones in this sample may be carry-over from other donors' samples. The sample was memory CD4+ T cells from PBMCs. The subset is: CD45RA-negative fraction. The rearrangement joins TRBV4-2 to TRBJ2-3; the D is unclear. The DNA of the CDR3 is TGTGCCAGCACCGGGCCCCACCCTAGAGATACGCAGTATTTT. Its protein is CASTGPHPRDTQYF.